This T cell receptor beta chain was observed in a study of regulatory T cells in long-lasting Graves disease. Findings and caveats of the study: Persistent patients shared more public clonotypes (roughly 2,800) than new patients (approximately 970). TRBV28, TRBJ1-2 and TRBJ2-5 emerged as the favored segments in persistent disease.

V lost 2 bases and J 8 bases, leaving 3 bases between the germline ends. Germline V gene data show CDR1 as LNHDA and CDR2 as SQIVND (reference sequence). CDR3 length equals 11 residues. With iRepertoire HTBI primers and Arm-PCR of CDR3 regions, TCR beta libraries were built. One entry per CDR3 protein, called by TCRdb with MiXCR from the multiplex PCR reads. The data show about 420,000 distinct CDR3 sequences, 23% seen once. In this sample, this clonotype turned up a few times. The antigen is not known. This sample's time point: persistent/refractory GD, antithyroid drugs over 5 years with positive TRAb. After RNA was extracted from PBMCs, the TCR library was made from it.

The chain uses TRBV19 and TRBJ1-4, with D uncertain. The sequence derives from a female donor with Graves disease. The material was peripheral blood mononuclear cells (PBMCs), obtained when the disease was refractory, from a patient treated with antithyroid drugs. CDR3 in DNA: TGTGCCAGTAGTATAAGAGAAAAACTGTTTTTT. Translated, it gives CASSIREKLFF.